Each of the 18 T cell receptor beta chains below was sequenced from the same sample in a study of blood T cell repertoires in COVID-19. Method: immunoSEQ multiplex PCR; TCRdb's copy keeps in-frame clones and lacks some. The sample lists approximately 210,000 clones, about 86% seen once, with roughly 14% in the top ten. What was sequenced was PBMCs or T cells enriched from blood (not recorded which). The source of these receptors is a woman aged 50 to 60 with acute COVID-19.

V and J are TRBV30 and TRBJ2-1, with D hard to call. CDR1 and CDR2 from the germline V gene are GTSNPN and SVGIG (reference sequence). The CDR3 totals 11 residues. V lost 4 bases and J 4 bases, leaving 5 bases between the germline ends. In DNA form, the CDR3 reads TGTGCCTGGACCATTTACAATGAGCAGTTCTTC. Translation gives CAWTIYNEQFF.

This clone was detected once. Possible read error: a much larger clone is one base away. The genes are TRBV27 and TRBJ2-1, with TRBD2 as a possible D gene (5 bases). This CDR3 is built from 14 residues. Germline assignment: CDR1 MNHEY and CDR2 SMNVEV (reference sequence). The V end was cut by 4 bases, the J end by 2 bases, with 9 bases between. CDR3 amino acids: CASSSPGTYNEQFF. The CDR3 DNA follows: TGTGCCAGCAGTTCCCCCGGGACCTACAATGAGCAGTTCTTC.

The J gene is TRBJ2-1, the V gene TRBV9, with a tentative D call TRBD1 (5 bases). Germline CDR1 SGDLS, CDR2 YYNGEE. Trimming stripped 0 bases from V and 6 bases from J, with 10 bases between. The CDR3 sequence is 14 residues long. In nucleotides, the CDR3 is TGTGCCAGCAGCGTAGAGTGGGGCCGCAATGAGCAGTTCTTC. Its translation is CASSVEWGRNEQFF.

The rearrangement links TRBV11-2 to TRBJ2-7; D not resolved. V was clipped by 0 bases and J by 0 bases, with 6 bases between them. The CDR3 covers 14 residues. The V gene's germline CDR1 is SGHAT and CDR2 FQNNGV. The DNA of the CDR3 is TGTGCCAGCAGCTTAGATCTAAGCTCCTACGAGCAGTACTTC. Translating gives CASSLDLSSYEQYF.

The chain joins TRBV9 to TRBJ1-1, with 10 bases lining up with TRBD1. Germline trimming cut 0 bases from V and 4 bases from J; bases unmatched to any gene: 3. Germline CDR1 SGDLS, CDR2 YYNGEE. This CDR3 is 15 amino acids long. In DNA form, the CDR3 reads TGTGCCAGCAGCGTAGGGACAGGGGGAGGCACTGAAGCTTTCTTT. Translated: CASSVGTGGGTEAFF. The full variable domain, with the rest looked up from reference TRBV9 and TRBJ1-1, is DSGVTQTPKHLITATGQRVTLRCSPRSGDLSVYWYQQSLDQGLQFLIQYYNGEERAKGNILERFSAQQFPDLHSELNLSSLELGDSALYFCASSVGTGGGTEAFFGQGTRLTVV.

This chain uses TRBV6-6 with TRBJ2-2; 8 bases match TRBD2. Per germline, CDR1 MNHNY and CDR2 SVGAGI (reference sequence). The CDR3 sequence is 15 residues long. V lost 5 bases to trimming and J lost 2 bases; unmatched junction nucleotides: 4. CDR3 sequence: CASSVTSANTGELFF. The CDR3 nucleotides are TGTGCCAGCAGTGTGACTAGCGCCAACACCGGGGAGCTGTTTTTT.

The V gene is TRBV5-1, the J gene TRBJ2-3, with a possible D match to TRBD1 (5 bases). V lost 0 bases to trimming and J lost 4 bases, with 15 bases between them. The CDR3 spans 16 residues. Germline CDR1 reads SGHRS; CDR2 reads YFSETQ. In DNA, the CDR3 is TGCGCCAGCAGCTTGGGGGGCCAGGGTGCATCAGATACGCAGTATTTT. Translation: CASSLGGQGASDTQYF.

The V gene is TRBV11-2, the J gene TRBJ2-1; 11 bases map to TRBD2. The V segment lost 2 bases and the J segment 7 bases; nucleotides outside the gene matches: 7. The CDR3 length is 16 residues. Per germline, CDR1 SGHAT and CDR2 FQNNGV. CDR3 sequence reads: CASSLILAGVWNEQFF. CDR3 DNA: TGTGCCAGCAGCTTAATACTAGCGGGAGTTTGGAATGAGCAGTTCTTC.

J is TRBJ2-7 and V is TRBV28, with 7 bases matching TRBD1. The CDR3 totals 13 residues. Germline values: CDR1 MDHEN, CDR2 SYDVKM. V dropped 8 bases and J dropped 0; count of bases not matched to a gene: 4. In nucleotides, the CDR3 is TGTGCCAGCGCGGACAGGCTCTCCTACGAGCAGTACTTC. Encoded protein: CASADRLSYEQYF.

This chain uses TRBV6-5 with TRBJ2-2, with D tentatively TRBD2 (5 bases). The CDR3 runs 14 residues. V shed 10 bases and J shed 3 bases, with 15 bases lying between them. The germline gives CDR1 MNHEY, CDR2 SVGAGI. The chain's CDR3 is CATKFYGDTGELFF. CDR3 coding DNA: TGTGCCACCAAATTTTACGGGGACACCGGGGAGCTGTTTTTT.

J is TRBJ2-2 and V is TRBV7-2, with 10 bases lining up with TRBD2. The CDR3 runs 15 residues. CDR1 and CDR2 (germline): SGHTA, FQGNSA. V gave up 2 bases and J gave up 4 bases; unmatched junction bases: 1. Written as DNA, the CDR3 is TGTGCCAGCAGCTTAAGCGGGAGGGCCACCGGGGAGCTGTTTTTT. Its translation is CASSLSGRATGELFF.

This clone was found once. The chain uses TRBV9 and TRBJ2-5, with a weak D call TRBD2 (6 bases). Germline V gene lookup returns CDR1 SGDLS and CDR2 YYNGEE. This CDR3 is 20 amino acids long. Trimming cost V 0 bases and J 3 bases, with 27 bases left between them. The CDR3 is CASSVAPVRRGGSGKETQYF. CDR3 in DNA: TGTGCCAGCAGCGTAGCCCCCGTGAGGAGGGGAGGATCAGGCAAAGAGACCCAGTACTTC.

The V call is TRBV18, the J call TRBJ1-3; possible D gene TRBD1, 5 bases. Germline V gene data show CDR1 as KGHSH and CDR2 as LQKENI. CDR3 length: 16 residues. The ends were cut back, 2 bases at V and 0 bases at J, with 11 bases in the middle. CDR3 DNA: TGTGCCAGCTCACCAGGGCAGGGTGGCTCTGGAAACACCATATATTTT. It translates to CASSPGQGGSGNTIYF. Filled out from reference TRBV18 and TRBJ1-3, the complete variable domain reads NAGVMQNPRHLVRRRGQEARLRCSPMKGHSHVYWYRQLPEEGLKFMVYLQKENIIDESGMPKERFSAEFPKEGPSILRIQQVVRGDSAAYFCASSPGQGGSGNTIYFGEGSWLTVV.

The chain combines TRBV2 with TRBJ2-3; TRBD2 matches 7 bases. This CDR3 has 14 amino acids. Germline-derived CDR1 and CDR2 are SNHLY and FYNNEI. The V and J ends lost 5 bases and 1 base, in that order; junction bases with no gene match: 3. The CDR3 loop reads CASSSTSRTDTQYF. In DNA, the CDR3 is TGTGCCAGCAGTTCGACTAGCCGCACAGATACGCAGTATTTT.

This rearrangement joins TRBV29-1 to TRBJ1-3; possible D gene TRBD1, 6 bases. V dropped 6 bases and J dropped 8 bases, with 14 bases sitting between them. The CDR3 is 12 residues long. Germline CDR1 is SQVTM and CDR2 is ANQGSEA. The CDR3 here is CSVGGRSDTIYF. The CDR3 coding sequence is TGCAGCGTCGGGGGGCGGTCGGACACCATATATTTT. Filled out from reference TRBV29-1 and TRBJ1-3, the complete variable domain reads SAVISQKPSRDICQRGTSLTIQCQVDSQVTMMFWYRQQPGQSLTLIATANQGSEATYESGFVIDKFPISRPNLTFSTLTVSNMSPEDSSIYLCSVGGRSDTIYFGEGSWLTVV.

The chain joins TRBV5-4 to TRBJ1-2, with 10 bases that match TRBD1. The CDR3 has 13 amino acids. V was clipped by 4 bases and J by 10 bases; unmatched bases: 7. CDR1 and CDR2 (germline): SGHNT, YYREEE (reference sequence). CDR3 amino acids: CASSRGTGEAYTF. DNA of the CDR3: TGTGCCAGCAGCCGGGGGACAGGGGAGGCCTACACCTTC.

The chain combines TRBV4-2 with TRBJ2-7; 10 bases agree with TRBD2. With V trimmed by 1 base and J by 4 bases, 10 bases remained unmatched. Germline V gene lookup returns CDR1 LGHNA and CDR2 YNFKEQ. The CDR3 loop spans 17 amino acids. The CDR3 spells CASSQVPGLAERYEQYF. The CDR3 DNA reads as TGTGCCAGCAGCCAAGTCCCCGGACTAGCGGAAAGATACGAGCAGTACTTC.

The genes are TRBV18 and TRBJ1-3, with 9 bases identical to TRBD1. The CDR3 is 15 amino acids. With 2 bases clipped from V and 6 bases from J, the junction kept 5 bases outside the gene matches. Germline CDR1 KGHSH, CDR2 LQKENI. The CDR3 sequence: CASSPGTGMENTIYF. The CDR3 region has the DNA TGTGCCAGCTCACCAGGGACAGGGATGGAAAACACCATATATTTT.